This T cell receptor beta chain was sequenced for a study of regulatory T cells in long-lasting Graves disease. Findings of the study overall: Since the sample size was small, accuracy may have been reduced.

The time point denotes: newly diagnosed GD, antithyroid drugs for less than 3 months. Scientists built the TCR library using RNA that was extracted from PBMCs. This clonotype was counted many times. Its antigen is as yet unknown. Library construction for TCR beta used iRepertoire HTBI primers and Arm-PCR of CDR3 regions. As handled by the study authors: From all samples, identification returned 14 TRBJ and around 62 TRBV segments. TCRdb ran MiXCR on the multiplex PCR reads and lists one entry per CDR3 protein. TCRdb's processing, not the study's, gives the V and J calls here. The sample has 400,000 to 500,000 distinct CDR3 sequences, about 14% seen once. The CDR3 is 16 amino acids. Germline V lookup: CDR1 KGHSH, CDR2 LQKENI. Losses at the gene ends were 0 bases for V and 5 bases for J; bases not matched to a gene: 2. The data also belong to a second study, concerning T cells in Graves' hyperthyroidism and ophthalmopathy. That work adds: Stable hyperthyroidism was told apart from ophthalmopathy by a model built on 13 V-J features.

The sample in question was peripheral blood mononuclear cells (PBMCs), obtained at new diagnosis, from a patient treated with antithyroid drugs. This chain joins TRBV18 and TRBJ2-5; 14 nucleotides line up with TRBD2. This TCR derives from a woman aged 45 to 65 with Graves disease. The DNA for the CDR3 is TGTGCCAGCTCACCACCGGGACTAGCGGGAGTGGAGACCCAGTACTTC. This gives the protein CASSPPGLAGVETQYF.